This is a list of T cell receptor beta chains from one sample in a study of control samples from healthy donors and cancer patients. The repertoire was sequenced with immunoSEQ multiplex PCR; TCRdb's copy has only in-frame clones and lacks some. The data contain roughly 170,000 clones, over 85% of them seen just once; the ten biggest clones take up about 4%. Sequencing input: blood. The receptors were sampled from a woman aged 60-75 years in good health. Each CDR3 is given with its conserved first and last residue. The order of the fields is V gene, D gene, clone size, J gene, CDR3 DNA, CDR3 protein. D genes are given only for firm matches. Rows may omit the clone size; those that give it use once, few, many or a size class.

>TRBV19|TRBD1|.|TRBJ1-6
TGTGCCAGTAGTATAGGGGGACAGGGGCACAATTCACCCCTCCACTTT
CASSIGGQGHNSPLHF
>TRBV5-8|.|.|TRBJ1-5
TGTGCCAGCAGCTCGGGATTTATTAGCAATCAGCCCCAGCATTTT
CASSSGFISNQPQHF
>TRBV11-3|.|.|TRBJ2-1
TGTGCCAGCGGAATAGACAGCTCCTACAATGAGCAGTTCTTC
CASGIDSSYNEQFF
>TRBV7-2|.|.|TRBJ1-5
TGTGCCAGCAGCTTGAGGCCTATCAATCAGCCCCAGCATTTT
CASSLRPINQPQHF
>TRBV10-2|TRBD1|.|TRBJ1-5
TGCGCCAGCAGTGCCTTGGGCAGGGGGGGTCAGCCCCAGCATTTT
CASSALGRGGQPQHF
>TRBV7-8|.|.|TRBJ2-7
TGTGCCAGCAGCTCTACAGGGACCTCCTACGAGCAGTACTTC
CASSSTGTSYEQYF
>TRBV18|TRBD1|.|TRBJ1-2
TGTGCCAGCTCACCAGCGGTCGGACAGGTAGATGGCTACACCTTC
CASSPAVGQVDGYTF
>TRBV3-1/TRBV3-2|.|.|TRBJ2-5
TGTGCCAGCAGCCAGAGCCAAGAGACCCAGTACTTC
CASSQSQETQYF
>TRBV12-5|.|.|TRBJ2-5
TGTGCTAGTGGGGACAACCAAGAGACCCAGTACTTC
CASGDNQETQYF
>TRBV3-1/TRBV3-2|TRBD1|.|TRBJ1-5
TGTGCCAGCAGCCAGGTCTGGACAGGGAATCAGCCCCAGCATTTT
CASSQVWTGNQPQHF
>TRBV12-3/TRBV12-4|.|.|TRBJ1-1
TGTGCCAGCAGTAGGGGGGCTGAAGCTTTCTTT
CASSRGAEAFF
>TRBV24-1|.|.|TRBJ1-3
TGTGCCACCAGTGATCCCGAAATTAGGCGGTTCAACGAAAACACCATATATTTT
CATSDPEIRRFNENTIYF
>TRBV5-4|.|.|TRBJ1-1
TGTGCCAGCAGCTTGGAACTGTCCCTCCCCTCTGAAGCTTTCTTT
CASSLELSLPSEAFF
>TRBV19|TRBD1|.|TRBJ1-2
TGTGCCAGTAGTATTCCGGGACAGGGACCCTATGGCTACACCTTC
CASSIPGQGPYGYTF
>TRBV4-3|.|once|TRBJ1-1
TGCGCCAGCAGCCAAGAACCGGGGGCTGAAGCTTTCTTT
CASSQEPGAEAFF
>TRBV5-8|.|.|TRBJ1-6
TGTGCCAGCAGCTTAGGGGAGGGCTCACCCCTCCACTTT
CASSLGEGSPLHF
>TRBV5-1|TRBD1|.|TRBJ1-1
TGCGCCAGCAGCACGGGGGGGACAGCAGTTTTCGAAGCTTTCTTT
CASSTGGTAVFEAFF
>TRBV6-4|TRBD1|.|TRBJ1-1
TGTGCCAGCCGGGGACAGCCCCCTAACACTGAAGCTTTCTTT
CASRGQPPNTEAFF
>TRBV2|TRBD1|.|TRBJ1-2
TGTGCCAGCATCCCCGGACAGGGGAATGGCTACACCTTC
CASIPGQGNGYTF
>TRBV2|.|.|TRBJ1-1
TGTGCCAGCAGTGCCCAGGGGACGGACACTGAAGCTTTCTTT
CASSAQGTDTEAFF
>TRBV7-3|TRBD1|.|TRBJ1-1
TGTGCCAGCAGCTTAACGCGGGACAGCGCCGCTTTCTTT
CASSLTRDSAAFF
>TRBV3-1/TRBV3-2|TRBD2|.|TRBJ2-1
TGTGCCAGCAGCGGGAGTAGCGGGGGGGAACTCCAGTTCTTC
CASSGSSGGELQFF
>TRBV7-9|TRBD2|.|TRBJ2-3
TGTGCCAGCAGCTTATTGTCGGGACTAGCGGGGAGAACAGATACGCAGTATTTT
CASSLLSGLAGRTDTQYF
>TRBV6-5|TRBD1|.|TRBJ1-6
TGTGCCAGCACCCGACAGGGGGCGCGAAATTCACCCCTCCACTTT
CASTRQGARNSPLHF
>TRBV30|.|.|TRBJ1-2
TGTGCCTGGAGTCCCGACGGAGGGCTTTATGGCTACACCTTC
CAWSPDGGLYGYTF
>TRBV15|TRBD2|.|TRBJ2-7
TGTGCCACCCGCACTAGCGGGGGGAGTTACGAGCAGTACTTC
CATRTSGGSYEQYF
>TRBV7-9|TRBD1|.|TRBJ1-2
TGTGCCAGCACGACAGGGACCAACTATGGCTACACCTTC
CASTTGTNYGYTF
>TRBV7-2|TRBD2|.|TRBJ2-7
TGTGCCAGCAGCTTAATGCGGGGGACGACCTACGAGCAGTACTTC
CASSLMRGTTYEQYF
>TRBV27|.|.|TRBJ2-1
TGTGCCAGCATCGGACCAACTCGGCGGAGCTCCTACAATGAGCAGTTCTTC
CASIGPTRRSSYNEQFF
>TRBV2|TRBD1|.|TRBJ1-3
TGTGCCAGCAGCGGGGACAGGGGTGGAAACACCATATATTTT
CASSGDRGGNTIYF
>TRBV7-9|TRBD1|.|TRBJ2-6
TGTGCCAGCAGCATAACAGGGGCTGGGGCCAACGTCCTGACTTTC
CASSITGAGANVLTF
>TRBV9|.|.|TRBJ1-1
TGTGCCAGCAGCGTTGGGGAGGGGCGAGGGAACACTGAAGCTTTCTTT
CASSVGEGRGNTEAFF
>TRBV5-1|.|.|TRBJ2-2
TGCGCCAGCAGCTTGGGGGGCACCACCGGGGAGCTGTTTTTT
CASSLGGTTGELFF
>TRBV2|.|.|TRBJ2-3
TGTGCCAGCGAATGGGTGGGAGATACGCAGTATTTT
CASEWVGDTQYF
>TRBV7-9|TRBD1|.|TRBJ1-2
TGTGCCAGCAGCTTTGGACAGGGGACGGAAAATGGCTACACCTTC
CASSFGQGTENGYTF
>TRBV9|.|few|TRBJ2-3
TGTGCCAGCAGCCTTAGCACAGATACGCAGTATTTT
CASSLSTDTQYF
>TRBV2|TRBD1|.|TRBJ1-5
TGTGCCAGCAGTTTTCAGGGGGCGAATCAGCCCCAGCATTTT
CASSFQGANQPQHF
>TRBV7-9|TRBD1|.|TRBJ1-1
TGTGCCAGCAGCTTCCAGGGGGTCACTGAAGCTTTCTTT
CASSFQGVTEAFF
>TRBV2|.|few|TRBJ1-2
TGTGCCAGCAGTGAGGATGGCTACACCTTC
CASSEDGYTF
>TRBV7-9|.|.|TRBJ2-7
TGTGCCAGCAGCTTAGAAGGCCGGAACGAGCAGTACTTC
CASSLEGRNEQYF
>TRBV7-2|TRBD2|.|TRBJ2-1
TGTGCCAGCAGCTCTAGCGGGGGATACTACAATGAGCAGTTCTTC
CASSSSGGYYNEQFF